This T cell receptor (beta chain) was captured in a study of blood T cell repertoires in COVID-19. Study details: Collection of acute and convalescent COVID-19 samples took place in the United States, Italy and Spain. PBMCs, B-cell-depleted T cells, or T cells provided the cDNA or gDNA that made up the material.

In its sample, this clone was seen once. In the original processing: It was from reference gene primer amplification that nucleated cell counts were estimated. TCRdb keeps only in-frame clones here, not all; method: immunoSEQ multiplex PCR. That table gives V, J and clone size, and the DNA gave D and trimming. The sample shows some 89,000 clones, roughly 87% of them seen only once. The sequence came from a middle-aged man with acute or convalescent COVID-19. Source material: peripheral blood.

The CDR3 bases are TGTGCCAGCAGTCTACCACTAGCGGGAGGGCCGGGGCAGTACTTC. Its protein product is CASSLPLAGGPGQYF. The V gene is TRBV27, the J gene TRBJ2-7, with 13 positions matching TRBD2. The CDR3 length is 15 residues. Germline V CDR1 and CDR2: MNHEY, SMNVEV (reference sequence). J gave up 9 bases and V 5 bases, and 10 bases lay outside the gene matches.